This T cell receptor beta chain was identified in a study of human T cells and chemical hapten exposure. During construction of the library, unique molecular identifiers were attached to individual cDNA molecules for quantitative, reproducible TCR counting. Using its own MiXCR run on the RACE reads, TCRdb lists one record per CDR3 protein. The table records more than 75,000 distinct CDR3 sequences, approximately 8% of them present only once. Broader study findings: TCRs whose frequency exceeded 1 in 1000 remained the same following DPC sensitization.

Indicated time point: healthy volunteer bleed at 6 weeks. Total RNA was extracted from unfractionated whole blood. This CDR3 has 14 residues. The V gene lost 0 bases and the J gene lost 4 bases, with 7 bases spanning the gap. CDR1 and CDR2 (germline): ENHRY, SYGVKD. This clonotype appeared a few times. Its specificity is unknown. The source is a male donor in good health. Some clones in this sample may be carry-over from other donors' samples. The sequencing sample was made of whole blood. The chain has TRBV10-3 and TRBJ1-3; D call uncertain. In DNA form, the CDR3 reads TGTGCCATCAGTGAGTCTGGTAAAGGAAACACCATATATTTT. It translates to CAISESGKGNTIYF.